A selection of T cell receptor beta chains follows, all from one sample in a study of Graves' ophthalmopathy and Graves' hyperthyroidism. Each CDR3 protein gets one entry after TCRdb re-called the multiplex PCR reads with MiXCR. Of approximately 210,000 distinct CDR3 sequences listed, 25% to 30% are singletons. Sequencing was carried out using peripheral blood. The receptors were sampled from a man in his fifties or sixties with Graves' ophthalmopathy. Both conserved end residues are part of each CDR3. A D gene is named only where the DNA matches it firmly. Only part of the rows carry a size: once, few, many, or a class if the clone is expanded.

D	size	V	J	CDR3	DNA
-	-	TRBV6-2/TRBV6-3	TRBJ1-5	CASSYLGARNQPQHF	TGTGCCAGCAGTTACCTCGGGGCGCGCAATCAGCCCCAGCATTTT
-	many	TRBV16	TRBJ2-7	CASSQSGRGYEQYF	TGTGCCAGCAGCCAATCGGGTAGGGGATACGAGCAGTACTTC
-	many	TRBV6-1	TRBJ2-7	CASSEEGTYEQYF	TGTGCCAGCAGTGAGGAGGGAACCTACGAGCAGTACTTC
TRBD1	many	TRBV28	TRBJ2-7	CASSPGQDSEQYF	TGTGCCAGCAGTCCGGGACAGGACTCCGAGCAGTACTTC
-	-	TRBV28	TRBJ2-7	CATTDYYEQYF	TGTGCCACCACCGACTACTACGAGCAGTACTTC
TRBD2	-	TRBV5-1	TRBJ2-7	CASGHGGSSYEQYF	TGCGCCAGCGGGCATGGCGGGAGCTCCTACGAGCAGTACTTC
-	many	TRBV2	TRBJ1-5	CASSDSWGNNQPQHF	TGTGCCAGCAGTGACTCCTGGGGGAACAATCAGCCCCAGCATTTT
TRBD2	few	TRBV6-1	TRBJ2-5	CASSAVGGSQYF	TGTGCCAGCAGTGCTGTGGGGGGGTCCCAGTACTTC
-	many	TRBV19	TRBJ1-5	CASTTLGEPQHF	TGTGCCAGTACCACCCTTGGGGAGCCCCAGCATTTT
TRBD1	many	TRBV6-1	TRBJ2-7	CASRTGTGAYEQYF	TGTGCCAGCAGGACCGGGACAGGGGCCTACGAGCAGTACTTC
-	many	TRBV3-1	TRBJ2-7	CASSQSQGGSIGPYF	TGTGCCAGCAGCCAATCACAGGGTGGGTCTATCGGTCCCTACTTC
-	-	TRBV6-1	TRBJ1-5	CASSEGGHIRNQPQHF	TGTGCCAGCAGTGAAGGGGGGCATATAAGGAATCAGCCCCAGCATTTT
-	many	TRBV6-1	TRBJ2-5	CASSESAVRETQYF	TGTGCCAGCAGTGAATCAGCGGTCCGGGAGACCCAGTACTTC
-	-	TRBV24-1	TRBJ2-5	CATSEVGDRETQYF	TGTGCCACCAGTGAAGTCGGTGACAGGGAGACCCAGTACTTC
TRBD1	few	TRBV3-1	TRBJ1-1	CASSLQVSRQGITEAFF	TGTGCCAGCAGCCTACAAGTGTCCAGACAGGGTATTACTGAAGCTTTCTTT
-	many	TRBV4-1	TRBJ2-7	CASSLEALESYEQYF	TGCGCCAGCAGCCTGGAAGCCCTGGAATCCTACGAGCAGTACTTC